Sequencing of this T cell receptor beta chain was carried out in a study of blood T cell repertoires in COVID-19 (dated by TCRdb to the early 2020s). About the investigation overall: The collaborator samples originated in the United States, Italy and Spain and spanned the acute and convalescent phases of COVID-19. The material from the prospective study consisted of cDNA or gDNA derived from T cells, B-cell-depleted T cells, or PBMCs. Subjects who had been exposed to COVID-19, were actively infected with it, or had recovered from it provided the deeply sampled blood TCRbeta repertoires that made up the dataset. Samples came from the ongoing ImmuneRACE study (first 160 participants) plus 1,254 subjects from 6 global collaborators. Where available, HLA class I and class II types were taken from metadata supplied by the sample provider and were not determined by assay-based typing. The repertoires were released in a freely available public database meant as a resource for research on the immune response to SARS-CoV-2. A de-identified subject ID, COVID-19 status, age in years and sex were almost always included in the sample metadata.

Participants in the prospective study were enrolled through a virtual design, were aged about 18 to 89 years, and lived in approximately 24 United States geographic areas. In the prospective study, participants were assigned to cohorts based on the clinical history participants reported in a screening survey and a study questionnaire. ImmuneRACE Cohort 3 recovered participants were defined by two consecutive negative NP/OP PCR tests, healthcare professional clearance, or symptom resolution. In the prospective study, mobile phlebotomists collected whole blood, serum and a nasopharyngeal or oropharyngeal swab from each participant. Over an approximately 2-month period, participants in the prospective study had the option of providing additional blood draws and questionnaires. Blood samples from the prospective study were shipped frozen or at room temperature prior to DNA extraction. The full study reports these points: The amount of clinical and demographic metadata varied by source and participant and was provided uncurated.

TCRbeta CDR3 regions were amplified from genomic DNA using the immunoSEQ Assay, a bias-controlled multiplex PCR. Per the authors' processing: The number of nucleated cells in each sample was estimated by amplification of reference gene primers within the assay. To quantify the absolute abundance of each unique TCRbeta CDR3 rearrangement, sequence reads were collapsed and filtered. For each sample, productive Simpson clonality was calculated as the square root of Simpson's diversity index over productive rearrangements. The source is immuneACCESS, and TCRdb retained only in-frame sequences with V and J called. Part of the clones is not carried over; for the studies checked, unresolved V genes explain less than half of this, and the remainder is unexplained. That table furnishes V, J and clone size, whereas the DNA furnished D and trimming. This sample comprises over 150,000 clones, approximately 85% of them detected only once. The top ten clones comprise around 6.2% of the sample.

In the case of this clone: Its antigen target is currently unknown. The sample holds no much larger clone one base away, and base qualities are not on file.

Cut back by 2 bases and 4 bases, the V and J ends lie 15 bases apart. Including cysteine and phenylalanine, the CDR3 has 16 amino acids. Of the read, only the CDR3 DNA is kept; its 48 bases are in frame from base 1. CDR1 and CDR2 (MGHRA, YSYEKL) derive from the germline V gene. Material: PBMCs or T cells enriched from blood (not recorded which). The clonotype was recovered from a man aged 40-50 years who had recovered from COVID-19. The chain is encoded by TRBV4-1 joined to TRBJ1-3; TRBD1 is a weak D gene call, 6 bases matching. The bases read TGCGCCAGCAGCCAATCGCCGGGACACGCCGGAAACACCATATATTTT. Its translation is CASSQSPGHAGNTIYF.